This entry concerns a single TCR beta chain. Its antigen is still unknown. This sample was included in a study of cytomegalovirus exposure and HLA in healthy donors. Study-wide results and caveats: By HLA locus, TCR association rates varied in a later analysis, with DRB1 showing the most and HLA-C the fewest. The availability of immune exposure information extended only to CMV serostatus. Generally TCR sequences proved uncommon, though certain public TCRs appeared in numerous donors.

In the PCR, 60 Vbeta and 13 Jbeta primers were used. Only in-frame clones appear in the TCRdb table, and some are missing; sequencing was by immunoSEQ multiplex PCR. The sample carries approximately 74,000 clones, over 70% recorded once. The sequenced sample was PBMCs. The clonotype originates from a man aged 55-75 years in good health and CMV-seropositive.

This CDR3 is CASSSGRGGTEAFF. DNA of the CDR3: TGTGCCAGTAGTAGCGGGCGCGGGGGCACTGAAGCTTTCTTT. The chain combines TRBV19 with TRBJ1-1; possible D gene TRBD1, 5 bases. This CDR3 has 14 amino acids. Germline V gene sequence: CDR1 LNHDA, CDR2 SQIVND (reference sequence). With 4 bases removed from V and 4 bases from J, the gap between germline ends came to 13 bases.